A single sample is the source of the 17 T cell receptor beta chains below, sequenced in a study of CD8 T cells in ankylosing spondylitis. General study points: Seemingly distinctive of ankylosing spondylitis blood was a TCR beta motif formed by eight highly homologous variants.

For these TCRs, the target antigens are not known. TCRdb independently ran MiXCR on the 5' RACE reads; one entry per CDR3 protein. In the table there are more than 650,000 distinct CDR3 sequences, 10% to 15% of which are singletons. The sample comprised blood, either unsorted or a sorted T cell fraction (not recorded which). Receptors originate from a male donor with ankylosing spondylitis.

The V gene is TRBV3-1, the J gene TRBJ2-2, with TRBD1 matching over 9 bases. The ends lost 4 bases at V and 5 bases at J; junction bases unmatched: 5. CDR1 and CDR2 (germline): LGHDT, YNNKEL (reference sequence). This CDR3 comprises 15 residues. The CDR3 loop reads CASSPTGGRTGELFF. The DNA of the CDR3 is TGTGCCAGCAGCCCTACAGGGGGCCGGACCGGGGAGCTGTTTTTT.

A few counts support this clonotype. V usage is TRBV7-2 and J usage is TRBJ2-6, with D unclear. The V gene's germline CDR1 is SGHTA and CDR2 FQGNSA. V lost 1 base and J lost 4, with 11 bases in between. The CDR3 has 16 amino acids. The CDR3 reads CASSLGASSGANVLTF. As DNA, the CDR3 is TGTGCCAGCAGCTTAGGGGCCAGCTCCGGGGCCAACGTCCTGACTTTC.

V is TRBV29-1 and J is TRBJ2-1; 9 bases agree with TRBD2. CDR1 and CDR2 (germline): SQVTM, ANQGSEA. The CDR3 runs 12 residues. The V and J ends lost 7 bases and 4 bases, in that order; junction bases with no gene match: 2. CDR3 in amino acids: CSASGEYNEQFF. In nucleotides, the CDR3 is TGCAGCGCTAGCGGGGAATACAATGAGCAGTTCTTC.

This clonotype was counted ten times or more. The chain links TRBV5-1 to TRBJ2-2, with D tentatively TRBD1 (5 bases). Germline V gene data show CDR1 as SGHRS and CDR2 as YFSETQ. The CDR3 runs 15 residues. Trimming took 2 bases from V and 0 from J, leaving 8 bases between them. Written as DNA, the CDR3 is TGCGCCAGCAGCTTTTTGACAGCGAACACCGGGGAGCTGTTTTTT. This translates into CASSFLTANTGELFF.

This clonotype turned up a few times. The chain is built from TRBV11-2 and TRBJ1-6; D is perhaps TRBD1 (6 bases). The germline gives CDR1 SGHAT, CDR2 FQNNGV. The V end lost 5 bases, the J end lost 5 bases, and 10 bases lay between the germline ends. The CDR3 is 14 residues long. The CDR3 here is CASSPRTDNSPLHF. CDR3 coding DNA: TGTGCCAGCAGCCCTAGGACAGATAATTCACCCCTCCACTTT.

The chain links TRBV6-5 to TRBJ2-7; 7 bases fit TRBD1. J lost 0 bases, V lost 0 bases, and 5 bases had no gene match. Per germline, CDR1 MNHEY and CDR2 SVGAGI. The CDR3 has 16 residues. CDR3 sequence reads: CASSYSPGGPSYEQYF. The CDR3 bases are TGTGCCAGCAGTTACTCTCCAGGGGGACCCTCCTACGAGCAGTACTTC.

This clonotype was recorded at least ten times. V usage is TRBV11-2 and J usage is TRBJ1-1; TRBD1 matches 12 bases. V lost 1 base to trimming and J lost 10 bases; unmatched junction nucleotides: 4. The CDR3 extends over 14 amino acids. Germline CDR1 is SGHAT and CDR2 is FQNNGV. CDR3 bases: TGTGCCAGCAGCTTAGGGGGACAGGGGGCTGGAGCTTTCTTT. Translation: CASSLGGQGAGAFF.

This clonotype has only a few counts. The V call is TRBV20-1, the J call TRBJ1-4, with 7 positions matching TRBD1. Germline CDR1 DFQATT, CDR2 SNEGSKA (reference sequence). After removal of 5 bases from V and 8 bases from J, the junction contained 8 bases not matched to a gene. The CDR3 runs 13 residues. For the CDR3, the DNA is TGCAGTGCTTCGACAGGGTTGGGGGAAAAACTGTTTTTT. The encoded protein is CSASTGLGEKLFF.

This clonotype was observed at least ten times. The chain is built from TRBV29-1 and TRBJ2-3, with TRBD2 as a possible D gene (6 bases). Between the trimmed V and J ends, which lost 4 bases and 3 bases, there was a span of 11 bases. CDR1 and CDR2 from the germline V gene are SQVTM and ANQGSEA. CDR3 length: 13 residues. The CDR3 DNA sequence: TGCAGCGTTGTAGCGGATGGGACAGATACGCAGTATTTT. It translates to CSVVADGTDTQYF.

This clonotype has ten or more counts. The genes are TRBV7-2 and TRBJ2-4, with D perhaps being TRBD1 or TRBD2 (5 bases each). Trimming stripped 2 bases from V and 8 bases from J, with 7 bases between. Germline V gives CDR1 SGHTA, CDR2 FQGNSA. This CDR3 spans 12 amino acids. CDR3 sequence: CASSLLGDIQYF. CDR3 nucleotides: TGTGCCAGCAGCTTATTGGGGGACATTCAGTACTTC. Together with reference TRBV7-2 and TRBJ2-4, the CDR3 gives the full variable domain: GAGVSQSPSNKVTEKGKDVELRCDPISGHTALYWYRQSLGQGLEFLIYFQGNSAPDKSGLPSDRFSAERTGGSVSTLTIQRTQQEDSAVYLCASSLLGDIQYFGAGTRLSVL.

This clonotype was seen a few times. The rearrangement joins TRBV18 to TRBJ1-1; D is possibly TRBD1 (6 bases). The CDR3 length is 15 residues. Germline V lookup: CDR1 KGHSH, CDR2 LQKENI. The V gene lost 8 bases and the J gene lost 0 bases, with 16 bases spanning the gap. In nucleotides, the CDR3 is TGTGCCAGCAAAGGGACATCGCCAATGAACACTGAAGCTTTCTTT. Translation gives CASKGTSPMNTEAFF. Full variable domain (remainder filled in from reference TRBV18 and TRBJ1-1): NAGVMQNPRHLVRRRGQEARLRCSPMKGHSHVYWYRQLPEEGLKFMVYLQKENIIDESGMPKERFSAEFPKEGPSILRIQQVVRGDSAAYFCASKGTSPMNTEAFFGQGTRLTVV.

The rearrangement links TRBV28 to TRBJ1-5; the match to TRBD1 covers 9 bases. V trimming: 6 bases; J trimming: 0 bases; junction bases outside the gene matches: 3. Per germline, CDR1 MDHEN and CDR2 SYDVKM. The length of the CDR3 is 15 residues. The CDR3, as DNA: TGTGCCAGCAGGACAGGGGGGTTTAGCAATCAGCCCCAGCATTTT. Amino acids: CASRTGGFSNQPQHF.

This clonotype was seen only a few times. The chain couples TRBV20-1 to TRBJ1-5; D is ambiguous. V gave up 1 base and J gave up 0 bases, with 10 bases separating them. Looked up from germline, CDR1 is DFQATT and CDR2 is SNEGSKA (reference sequence). The CDR3 extends over 15 amino acids. CDR3 bases: TGCAGTGCTAGAGCCTCGGCATATAGCAATCAGCCCCAGCATTTT. Its translation: CSARASAYSNQPQHF.

Of note for this clonotype: Compared with germline, one end of the junction differs, possibly owing to a read error. The chain recombines TRBV5-5 with TRBJ2-2; a possible D gene is TRBD1 (6 bases). The CDR3 extends over 17 amino acids. CDR1 SGHKS and CDR2 YYEKEE come from the germline V gene (reference sequence). CDR3 amino acids: CACSLGAGTANTGELFF. As DNA, the CDR3 is TGTGCCTGCAGCTTGGGGGCCGGGACGGCGAACACCGGGGAGCTGTTTTTT.

This clonotype has ten or more counts. The chain recombines TRBV6-5 with TRBJ1-6; unclear D gene. This CDR3 contains 15 residues. Germline V CDR1 and CDR2: MNHEY, SVGAGI. V gave up 0 bases and J gave up 13 bases, with 16 bases separating them. Here the CDR3 reads CASSYSILHPIPLHF. CDR3 DNA: TGTGCCAGCAGTTACTCAATTCTACACCCTATCCCCCTCCACTTT.

The chain employs TRBV28 and TRBJ2-4; 7 bases match TRBD1. CDR1 and CDR2 from the germline V gene are MDHEN and SYDVKM. V was clipped by 5 bases and J by 1 base; unmatched bases: 8. CDR3 length equals 16 residues. CDR3 region: CASSPQTGMAKNIQYF. CDR3 nucleotides: TGTGCCAGCAGTCCCCAGACAGGGATGGCCAAAAACATTCAGTACTTC.

This clonotype was recorded many times. The rearrangement joins TRBV29-1 to TRBJ2-3; D gene uncertain. V lost 7 bases, J lost 3 bases, and 17 bases lay in between. CDR3 length: 14 amino acids. Germline CDR1 is SQVTM and CDR2 is ANQGSEA. The CDR3 DNA is TGCAGCGGAGGACGGCGCGCCGGGACAGATACGCAGTATTTT. Translation: CSGGRRAGTDTQYF.